These 21 T cell receptor beta chains share one sample of origin, sequenced in a study of blood T cell repertoires in COVID-19. Assay used: immunoSEQ multiplex PCR; TCRdb lists only in-frame clones, some missing. The data contain about 150,000 clones, around 88% of them singletons. The sample was peripheral blood. These receptor sequences come from a woman aged 65 to 85 who had recovered from COVID-19.

The chain uses TRBV24-1 and TRBJ1-1; a possible D gene is TRBD1 (6 bases). Between the trimmed V and J ends, which lost 3 bases and 2 bases, there was a span of 9 bases. Germline CDR1 KGHDR, CDR2 SFDVKD. This CDR3 comprises 14 residues. The CDR3 is CATSDRDINTEAFF. The DNA for the CDR3 is TGTGCCACCAGTGATCGGGACATCAACACTGAAGCTTTCTTT.

The chain couples TRBV28 to TRBJ2-3; perhaps TRBD2 as D (5 bases). In germline, CDR1 is MDHEN, CDR2 SYDVKM. CDR3 size: 11 residues. V was pared by 8 bases and J by 6 bases, with 9 bases between. The CDR3 nucleotides are TGTGCCAGCGGCCGGAGGGATACGCAGTATTTT. It is translated as CASGRRDTQYF.

V usage is TRBV19 and J usage is TRBJ1-1; 8 bases match TRBD1. Unmatched junction bases numbered 5, after V lost 7 bases and J lost 4 bases. The CDR3 is made up of 13 amino acids. Germline assignment: CDR1 LNHDA and CDR2 SQIVND (reference sequence). In DNA, the CDR3 is TGTGCCAGTACCCCTGGACAGGGCACTGAAGCTTTCTTT. Translation: CASTPGQGTEAFF.

The CDR3 here is CSAPGDGREYF. In DNA form, the CDR3 reads TGCAGTGCCCCAGGGGATGGCAGGGAGTATTTT. The chain links TRBV20-1 to TRBJ2-3; a possible D gene is TRBD1 (6 bases). Germline CDR1 and CDR2: DFQATT and SNEGSKA (reference sequence). V lost 6 bases and J 13 bases, leaving 17 bases between the germline ends. The CDR3 is 11 amino acids.

The CDR3 region has the DNA TGTGCCAGCTCACCTAGGACAGGGGGCTACGAGCAGTACTTC. Protein sequence: CASSPRTGGYEQYF. V gene TRBV18 combines with J gene TRBJ2-7; 10 positions match TRBD1. The CDR3 spans 14 residues. The trim removed 3 bases at V and 3 bases at J, leaving 2 bases unmatched. CDR1 is KGHSH and CDR2 is LQKENI in the germline V gene.

The V gene is TRBV18, the J gene TRBJ1-3; 7 bases match TRBD1. Germline trimming cut 5 bases from V and 0 bases from J; bases unmatched to any gene: 1. The CDR3 consists of 14 residues. Germline V gene data show CDR1 as KGHSH and CDR2 as LQKENI. CDR3 bases: TGTGCCAGCTCAAGGGACAGCTCTGGAAACACCATATATTTT. This sequence encodes CASSRDSSGNTIYF.

J is TRBJ2-2 and V is TRBV19; no clear D gene. There are 14 residues in the CDR3. Germline CDR1 LNHDA, CDR2 SQIVND (reference sequence). Trimming took 5 bases from V and 3 from J, leaving 10 bases between them. The CDR3 loop reads CASSPQLYTGELFF. DNA for the CDR3: TGTGCCAGTAGTCCACAGCTTTACACCGGGGAGCTGTTTTTT.

V gene TRBV5-1 combines with J gene TRBJ1-2, with 7 bases fitting TRBD1. The germline gives CDR1 SGHRS, CDR2 YFSETQ. After removal of 4 bases from V and 1 base from J, the junction contained 10 bases not matched to a gene. The CDR3 runs 16 residues. CDR3 amino acids: CASSPGTAAGNYGYTF. CDR3 nucleotide sequence: TGCGCCAGCAGCCCTGGGACAGCCGCGGGTAACTATGGCTACACCTTC.

The CDR3 protein is CATRGTPLGVQPQHF. The CDR3 DNA is TGTGCCACCCGCGGGACCCCCCTTGGTGTCCAGCCCCAGCATTTT. The J gene is TRBJ1-5, the V gene TRBV2; TRBD1 might be the D (5 bases). The germline V gene encodes CDR1 SNHLY and CDR2 FYNNEI. CDR3 size: 15 residues. V was pared by 10 bases and J by 7 bases, with 23 bases between.

The CDR3: CASSPRRPTYEQYF. The CDR3 DNA follows: TGTGCCAGTAGTCCCCGGCGGCCCACCTACGAGCAGTACTTC. The chain carries TRBV19 and TRBJ2-7; D gene uncertain. The germline gives CDR1 LNHDA, CDR2 SQIVND (reference sequence). The germline V and J ends were trimmed by 5 bases and 2 bases, with 13 bases remaining between them. The CDR3 covers 14 residues.

The chain has TRBV4-3 and TRBJ1-1, with D possibly TRBD1 on 5 matching bases. Germline CDR1 is LGHNA and CDR2 is YSLEER. The germline V and J ends were trimmed by 4 bases and 7 bases, with 13 bases remaining between them. The CDR3 has 13 amino acids. The CDR3, as DNA: TGCGCCAGCAGCCCCGACAGAAGTGGTGAAGCTTTCTTT. Its translation is CASSPDRSGEAFF.

The chain couples TRBV19 to TRBJ1-1; maybe TRBD1 (5 bases). Trimming removed 3 bases at V and 0 bases at J, with 14 bases between. This CDR3 has 16 amino acids. Looked up from germline, CDR1 is LNHDA and CDR2 is SQIVND (reference sequence). The chain's CDR3 is CASSMGGAWVNTEAFF. DNA of the CDR3: TGTGCCAGTAGTATGGGCGGGGCCTGGGTGAACACTGAAGCTTTCTTT.

The chain is built from TRBV7-3 and TRBJ2-2, with D uncertain. From germline, CDR1 is SGHTA and CDR2 FQGTGA. Trimming pared 5 bases from V and 7 bases from J, leaving 8 bases between. This CDR3 has 12 residues. The CDR3 bases are TGTGCCAGCAGCGCCCCCGGCGGGGAGCTGTTTTTT. Amino acid sequence: CASSAPGGELFF. Supplemented by reference TRBV7-3 and TRBJ2-2, the full variable domain reads GAGVSQTPSNKVTEKGKYVELRCDPISGHTALYWYRQSLGQGPEFLIYFQGTGAADDSGLPNDRFFAVRPEGSVSTLKIQRTERGDSAVYLCASSAPGGELFFGEGSRLTVL.

The chain recombines TRBV18 with TRBJ1-6, with 7 bases matching TRBD1. The CDR3 runs 15 residues. V was clipped by 3 bases and J by 7 bases; unmatched bases: 6. The germline gives CDR1 KGHSH, CDR2 LQKENI. This chain's CDR3 is CASSPTRDSNSPLHF. The CDR3 coding sequence is TGTGCCAGCTCACCTACCAGGGACAGCAATTCACCCCTCCACTTT.

This chain links TRBV11-2 with TRBJ1-3, with no clear D. V gave up 8 bases and J gave up 0 bases, with 11 bases separating them. Germline values: CDR1 SGHAT, CDR2 FQNNGV. The length of the CDR3 is 14 residues. DNA for the CDR3: TGTGCCAGCCGCACGGGGAGCTCTGGAAACACCATATATTTT. Encoded protein: CASRTGSSGNTIYF.

The chain employs TRBV6-5 and TRBJ2-7; tentatively, D is TRBD1 (6 bases). Deletions cut 6 bases from V and 1 base from J, with 10 bases between. The V gene's germline CDR1 is MNHEY and CDR2 SVGAGI. The CDR3 runs 13 residues. The DNA for the CDR3 is TGTGCCAGCAGCCGAGGACAGTCCTACGAGCAGTACTTC. It codes for CASSRGQSYEQYF.

The CDR3 spells CAISEPGLAGGNEQFF. The CDR3 DNA follows: TGTGCCATCAGTGAGCCGGGACTAGCGGGGGGGAATGAGCAGTTCTTC. The V and J genes are TRBV10-3 and TRBJ2-1, with 16 positions matching TRBD2. CDR3 size: 16 residues. Per the germline V gene, CDR1 is ENHRY and CDR2 is SYGVKD. Trimming removed 2 bases from V and 7 bases from J; junction bases left unmatched: 2.

The chain joins TRBV3-1 (or the pseudogene TRBV3-2) to TRBJ1-3; unclear D gene. The CDR3 spans 17 residues. Trimming left V 0 bases short and J 2 bases short, with 14 bases between. Germline-derived CDR1 and CDR2 are LGHDT and YNNKEL (reference sequence). In DNA, the CDR3 is TGTGCCAGCAGCCAAGATTGGGCATCTCTTGCTGGAAACACCATATATTTT. Its protein is CASSQDWASLAGNTIYF.

This chain uses TRBV6-5 with TRBJ2-5; weak D call: TRBD2 (6 bases). Germline V gene lookup returns CDR1 MNHEY and CDR2 SVGAGI. V lost 6 bases and J lost 4, with 12 bases in between. The CDR3 contains 13 residues. DNA of the CDR3: TGTGCCAGCAGACTCCTGGGGGGAGAGACCCAGTACTTC. Its protein is CASRLLGGETQYF.

This chain uses TRBV29-1 with TRBJ2-5; possibly TRBD1 for D (6 bases). Per germline, CDR1 SQVTM and CDR2 ANQGSEA. CDR3 length: 13 amino acids. The ends were cut back, 6 bases at V and 6 bases at J, with 17 bases in the middle. In nucleotides, the CDR3 is TGCAGCGTGGAGTGGGGGACATCTAAGACCCAGTACTTC. Translated: CSVEWGTSKTQYF.

The J gene is TRBJ2-3, the V gene TRBV4-1; 11 bases are shared with TRBD2. The trim removed 0 bases at V and 1 base at J, leaving 3 bases unmatched. Germline V lookup: CDR1 MGHRA, CDR2 YSYEKL. The CDR3 loop spans 17 amino acids. The CDR3 reads CASSQDHSGGGTDTQYF. In DNA form, the CDR3 reads TGCGCCAGCAGCCAAGACCATAGCGGGGGGGGCACAGATACGCAGTATTTT.